The 19 T cell receptor beta chains below all came from one sample that was sequenced in a study of blood T cell repertoires in COVID-19. Clones were read by immunoSEQ multiplex PCR, and TCRdb kept only the in-frame ones, dropping some. The data contain about 370,000 clones, about nine tenths of them singletons. The sequencing input was PBMCs or T cells enriched from blood (not recorded which). The receptors stem from a woman aged 25 to 39 who had recovered from COVID-19.

The V gene is TRBV28, the J gene TRBJ1-2, with 8 nucleotides matching TRBD1. The CDR3 extends over 13 amino acids. Germline-derived CDR1 and CDR2 are MDHEN and SYDVKM. After removal of 6 bases from V and 4 bases from J, the junction contained 4 bases not matched to a gene. The CDR3 region is CASSRTGGYGYTF. The CDR3 bases are TGTGCCAGCAGCCGAACAGGGGGCTATGGCTACACCTTC.

This chain links TRBV20-1 with TRBJ1-2; TRBD1 is a possible D gene (5 bases). Trimming took 1 base from V and 7 from J, leaving 7 bases between them. Looked up from germline, CDR1 is DFQATT and CDR2 is SNEGSKA (reference sequence). This CDR3 region has 11 residues. The CDR3 DNA is TGCAGTGCTAGAGTAAGGGGTGGCTACACCTTC. This encodes CSARVRGGYTF.

The chain uses TRBV11-2 and TRBJ2-3; possibly TRBD1 for D (5 bases). From germline, CDR1 is SGHAT and CDR2 FQNNGV. Trimming pared 5 bases from V and 1 base from J, leaving 16 bases between. This CDR3 comprises 16 residues. CDR3 bases: TGTGCCAGCAGCCGTCAGATAGGGGTGGGCACAGATACGCAGTATTTT. Amino acids: CASSRQIGVGTDTQYF.

The chain employs TRBV18 and TRBJ1-3, with no clear D. The CDR3 is made up of 15 amino acids. The germline gives CDR1 KGHSH, CDR2 LQKENI. The V and J ends lost 3 bases and 1 base respectively, with 10 bases between them. DNA of the CDR3: TGTGCCAGCTCACCTTCGGAGGGTTCTGGAAACACCATATATTTT. This gives the protein CASSPSEGSGNTIYF.

V and J are TRBV30 and TRBJ1-2; 8 nucleotides align to TRBD1. Losses at the gene ends were 2 bases for V and 2 bases for J; bases not matched to a gene: 13. The V gene's germline CDR1 is GTSNPN and CDR2 SVGIG (reference sequence). There are 17 residues in the CDR3. CDR3 bases: TGTGCCTGGAGTACTCTCTTGGACAGGGCTATAAACTATGGCTACACCTTC. Protein: CAWSTLLDRAINYGYTF.

DNA of the CDR3: TGTGCCAGCAGTCCCGTTAGCTCTGGGGCCAACGTCCTGACTTTC. This translates into CASSPVSSGANVLTF. The rearrangement links TRBV28 to TRBJ2-6, with no clear D. This CDR3 contains 15 residues. The germline gives CDR1 MDHEN, CDR2 SYDVKM. Trimming cost V 5 bases and J 0 bases, with 8 bases left between them.

This sequence joins TRBV25-1 and TRBJ2-4; a possible D gene is TRBD1 (6 bases). The CDR3 is made up of 17 amino acids. The V gene's germline CDR1 is MGHDK and CDR2 SYGVNS. V lost 9 bases to trimming and J lost 3 bases, with 24 bases between them. The CDR3 DNA reads TGTGCCAGAGGGGTCACCACTGACAGGCTTGGCAAAAACATTCAGTACTTC. Translation gives CARGVTTDRLGKNIQYF.

Worth noting for this clone: Other DNA sequences in this sample translate to the same CDR3. This chain joins TRBV6-2 or TRBV6-3 and TRBJ1-5; 8 bases align to TRBD1. Germline-derived CDR1 and CDR2 are MNHEY and SVGEGT. V shed 6 bases, J shed 1 base, and the junction held 5 bases outside the gene matches. The CDR3 spans 15 residues. The CDR3 sequence is CASSRTGGSNQPQHF. The CDR3 DNA is TGTGCCAGCAGCAGAACAGGGGGAAGCAATCAGCCCCAGCATTTT.

This clone was recorded a few times. This chain uses TRBV13 with TRBJ1-1; 10 bases are shared with TRBD1. The CDR3 consists of 16 residues. Trimming cost V 4 bases and J 6 bases; bases outside gene matches: 11. CDR1 and CDR2 from the germline V gene are PRHDT and FYEKMQ (reference sequence). CDR3 sequence: CASSSGADRGIAEAFF. DNA for the CDR3: TGTGCCAGCAGCTCGGGCGCGGACAGGGGGATTGCTGAAGCTTTCTTT.

The V and J genes are TRBV2 and TRBJ2-5, with TRBD2 matching 14 bases. The CDR3 totals 16 residues. V shed 3 bases, J shed 4 bases, and the junction held 4 bases outside the gene matches. CDR1 and CDR2 (germline): SNHLY, FYNNEI. In DNA, the CDR3 is TGTGCCAGCAGTGACCGGGGACTAGCGGGAGTAGAGACCCAGTACTTC. Its protein product is CASSDRGLAGVETQYF.

The chain links TRBV11-2 to TRBJ2-7; 8 bases fit TRBD2. The CDR3 loop spans 15 amino acids. Germline V gives CDR1 SGHAT, CDR2 FQNNGV. The V and J ends lost 6 bases and 0 bases, in that order; junction bases with no gene match: 7. The CDR3 protein is CASRIAGRISYEQYF. CDR3 nucleotide sequence: TGTGCCAGCAGGATAGCGGGAAGAATCTCCTACGAGCAGTACTTC.

In this sample, this clone turned up once. The chain uses TRBV5-1 and TRBJ2-5; a possible D gene is TRBD1 (6 bases). Trimming took 2 bases from V and 5 from J, leaving 13 bases between them. Germline CDR1 is SGHRS and CDR2 is YFSETQ. CDR3 length equals 14 residues. CDR3: CASSFTGQGETQYF. The CDR3 DNA is TGCGCCAGCAGCTTTACAGGGCAGGGGGAGACCCAGTACTTC. The whole variable domain, remainder taken from reference TRBV5-1 and TRBJ2-5, is KAGVTQTPRYLIKTRGQQVTLSCSPISGHRSVSWYQQTPGQGLQFLFEYFSETQRNKGNFPGRFSGRQFSNSRSEMNVSTLELGDSALYLCASSFTGQGETQYFGPGTRLLVL.

The chain couples TRBV6-5 to TRBJ2-2, with D maybe TRBD1 (5 bases). CDR3 length: 12 residues. V was cut by 6 bases and J by 6 bases, with 8 bases left in between. Per the germline V gene, CDR1 is MNHEY and CDR2 is SVGAGI. CDR3 in DNA: TGTGCCAGCAGCCAGGGCCCCGGGGAGCTGTTTTTT. Translated, it gives CASSQGPGELFF.

Points on this clone: Other DNA sequences in this specimen translate into the identical CDR3. This rearrangement joins TRBV7-9 to TRBJ1-5; possibly TRBD1 for D (6 bases). V was trimmed by 5 bases and J by 3 bases, leaving 11 bases between them. Germline CDR1 and CDR2: SEHNR and FQNEAQ (reference sequence). The CDR3 covers 14 residues. The CDR3 region has the DNA TGTGCCAGCAGCCCGACAGGCTCCAATCAGCCCCAGCATTTT. This gives the protein CASSPTGSNQPQHF.

The chain couples TRBV4-1 to TRBJ2-7; D gene unclear. With 2 bases removed from V and 2 bases from J, the gap between germline ends came to 7 bases. From germline, CDR1 is MGHRA and CDR2 YSYEKL. The length of the CDR3 is 13 residues. This chain's CDR3 is CASSQSTAYEQYF. The CDR3 nucleotides read TGCGCCAGCAGCCAAAGTACAGCCTACGAGCAGTACTTC.

This rearrangement joins TRBV24-1 to TRBJ2-1; possible D gene TRBD2, 7 bases. Germline values: CDR1 KGHDR, CDR2 SFDVKD. This CDR3 comprises 15 residues. Trimming stripped 0 bases from V and 8 bases from J, with 13 bases between. CDR3 region: CATSDLSGGHYEQFF. DNA for the CDR3: TGTGCCACCAGTGATTTGTCGGGGGGACACTATGAGCAGTTCTTC.

The chain carries TRBV12-5 and TRBJ2-2; 7 positions match TRBD2. The CDR3 extends over 18 amino acids. Looked up from germline, CDR1 is LGHNT and CDR2 is FRNRAP. V dropped 8 bases and J dropped 0; count of bases not matched to a gene: 15. The CDR3 sequence is CASTGGRDETSNTGELFF. Written as DNA, the CDR3 is TGTGCTAGTACCGGGGGGAGGGACGAAACCTCGAACACCGGGGAGCTGTTTTTT.

As DNA, the CDR3 is TGCGCCAGCAGCCTCTCAGGGGGTGAGCAGTACTTC. The encoded protein is CASSLSGGEQYF. The chain joins TRBV5-1 to TRBJ2-7, with 7 bases identical to TRBD1. The CDR3 is made up of 12 amino acids. Looked up from germline, CDR1 is SGHRS and CDR2 is YFSETQ. V lost 4 bases to trimming and J lost 7 bases; unmatched junction nucleotides: 5.

The chain joins TRBV14 to TRBJ1-5; TRBD1 aligns across 7 bases. Germline assignment: CDR1 SGHDN and CDR2 FVKESK. CDR3 length: 17 amino acids. After removal of 4 bases from V and 0 bases from J, the junction contained 9 bases not matched to a gene. The CDR3 protein is CASSPKIGTDSNQPQHF. In DNA, the CDR3 is TGTGCCAGCAGCCCAAAGATCGGGACAGATAGCAATCAGCCCCAGCATTTT. Together with reference TRBV14 and TRBJ1-5, the CDR3 gives the full variable domain: EAGVTQFPSHSVIEKGQTVTLRCDPISGHDNLYWYRRVMGKEIKFLLHFVKESKQDESGMPNNRFLAERTGGTYSTLKVQPAELEDSGVYFCASSPKIGTDSNQPQHFGDGTRLSIL.